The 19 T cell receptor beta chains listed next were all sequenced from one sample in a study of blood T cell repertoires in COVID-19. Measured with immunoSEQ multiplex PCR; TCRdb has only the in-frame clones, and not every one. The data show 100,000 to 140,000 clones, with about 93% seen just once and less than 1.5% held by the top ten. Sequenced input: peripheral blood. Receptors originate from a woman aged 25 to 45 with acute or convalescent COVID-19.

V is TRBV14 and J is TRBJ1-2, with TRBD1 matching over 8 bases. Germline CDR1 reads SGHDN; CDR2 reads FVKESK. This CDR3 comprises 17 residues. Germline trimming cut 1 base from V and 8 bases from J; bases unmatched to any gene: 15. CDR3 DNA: TGTGCCAGCAGCCAAGGAGCCTCGGAAGCAGGGGGCGTCGGCTACACCTTC. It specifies CASSQGASEAGGVGYTF.

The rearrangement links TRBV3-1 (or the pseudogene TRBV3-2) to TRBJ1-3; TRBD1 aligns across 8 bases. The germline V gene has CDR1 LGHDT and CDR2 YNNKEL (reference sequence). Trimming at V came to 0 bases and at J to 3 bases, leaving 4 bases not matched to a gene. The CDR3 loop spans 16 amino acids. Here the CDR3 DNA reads TGTGCCAGCAGCCAAGACTCAGGGGGCTATGGAAACACCATATATTTT. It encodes CASSQDSGGYGNTIYF.

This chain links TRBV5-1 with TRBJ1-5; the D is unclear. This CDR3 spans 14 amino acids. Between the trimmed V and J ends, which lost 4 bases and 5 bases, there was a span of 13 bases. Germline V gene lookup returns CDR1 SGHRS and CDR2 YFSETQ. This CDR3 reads CASSPGYSDQPQHF. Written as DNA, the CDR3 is TGCGCCAGCAGCCCGGGGTATTCGGATCAGCCCCAGCATTTT. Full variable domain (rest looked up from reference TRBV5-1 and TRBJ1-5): KAGVTQTPRYLIKTRGQQVTLSCSPISGHRSVSWYQQTPGQGLQFLFEYFSETQRNKGNFPGRFSGRQFSNSRSEMNVSTLELGDSALYLCASSPGYSDQPQHFGDGTRLSIL.

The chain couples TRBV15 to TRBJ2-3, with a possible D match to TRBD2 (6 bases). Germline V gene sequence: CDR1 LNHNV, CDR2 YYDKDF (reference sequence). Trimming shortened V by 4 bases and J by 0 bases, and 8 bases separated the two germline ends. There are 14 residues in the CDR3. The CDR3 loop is CATSKGLSTDTQYF. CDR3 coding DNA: TGTGCCACCAGCAAGGGACTTAGCACAGATACGCAGTATTTT.

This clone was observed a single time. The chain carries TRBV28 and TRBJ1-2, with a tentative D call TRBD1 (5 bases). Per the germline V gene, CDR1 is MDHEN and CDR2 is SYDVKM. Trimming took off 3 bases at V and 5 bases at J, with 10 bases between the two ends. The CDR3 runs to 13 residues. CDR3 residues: CASSFPRGYGYTF. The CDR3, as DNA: TGTGCCAGCAGTTTTCCCCGGGGGTATGGCTACACCTTC.

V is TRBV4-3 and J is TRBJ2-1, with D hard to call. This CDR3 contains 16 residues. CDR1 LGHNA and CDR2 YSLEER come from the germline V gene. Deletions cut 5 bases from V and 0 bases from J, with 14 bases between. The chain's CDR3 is CASSVGAVSSYNEQFF. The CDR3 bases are TGCGCCAGCAGCGTGGGTGCGGTTAGCTCCTACAATGAGCAGTTCTTC.

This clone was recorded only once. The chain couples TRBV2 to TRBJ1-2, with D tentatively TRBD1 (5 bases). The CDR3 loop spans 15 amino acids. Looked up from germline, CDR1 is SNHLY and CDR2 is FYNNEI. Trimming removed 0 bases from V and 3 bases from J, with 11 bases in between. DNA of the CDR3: TGTGCCAGCAGTGAAGCGCAGGGACTCTACTATGGCTACACCTTC. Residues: CASSEAQGLYYGYTF.

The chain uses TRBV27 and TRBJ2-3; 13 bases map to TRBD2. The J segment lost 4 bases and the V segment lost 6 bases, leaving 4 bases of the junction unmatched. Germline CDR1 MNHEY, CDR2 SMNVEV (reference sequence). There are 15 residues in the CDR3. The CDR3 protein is CASSPGLAGSDTQYF. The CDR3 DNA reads TGTGCCAGCAGCCCGGGACTAGCGGGATCAGATACGCAGTATTTT.

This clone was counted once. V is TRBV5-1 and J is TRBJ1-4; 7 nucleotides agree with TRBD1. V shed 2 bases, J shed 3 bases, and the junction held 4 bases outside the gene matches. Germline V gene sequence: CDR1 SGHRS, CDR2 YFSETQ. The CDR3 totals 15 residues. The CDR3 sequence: CASSLGQVPNEKLFF. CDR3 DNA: TGCGCCAGCAGCTTAGGACAGGTTCCTAATGAAAAACTGTTTTTT.

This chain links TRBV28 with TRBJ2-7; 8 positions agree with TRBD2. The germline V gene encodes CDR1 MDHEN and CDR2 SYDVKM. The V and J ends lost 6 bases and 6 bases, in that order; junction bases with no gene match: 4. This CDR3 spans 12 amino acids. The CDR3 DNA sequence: TGTGCCAGCAGCCAAGGACTAGCCGAGCAGTACTTC. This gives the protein CASSQGLAEQYF.

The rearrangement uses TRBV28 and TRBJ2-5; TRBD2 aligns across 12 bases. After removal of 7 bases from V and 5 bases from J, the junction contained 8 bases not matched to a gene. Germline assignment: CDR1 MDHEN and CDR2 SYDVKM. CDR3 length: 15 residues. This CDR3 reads CASTRLAGGRETQYF. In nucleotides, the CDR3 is TGTGCCAGCACCAGGCTAGCGGGGGGGCGGGAGACCCAGTACTTC.

CDR3 in amino acids: CASSPYDTSWNTEAFF. The CDR3 nucleotides read TGTGCCAGTAGTCCCTACGACACTTCTTGGAACACTGAAGCTTTCTTT. The chain recombines TRBV19 with TRBJ1-1; D gene uncertain. The CDR3 runs 16 residues. Germline CDR1 is LNHDA and CDR2 is SQIVND (reference sequence). V was cut by 5 bases and J by 1 base, with 17 bases left in between.

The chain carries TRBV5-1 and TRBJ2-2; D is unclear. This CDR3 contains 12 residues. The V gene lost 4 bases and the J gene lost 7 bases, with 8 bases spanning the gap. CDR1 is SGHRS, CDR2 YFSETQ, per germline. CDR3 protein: CASSQEYGELFF. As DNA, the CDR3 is TGCGCCAGCAGCCAGGAATACGGGGAGCTGTTTTTT.

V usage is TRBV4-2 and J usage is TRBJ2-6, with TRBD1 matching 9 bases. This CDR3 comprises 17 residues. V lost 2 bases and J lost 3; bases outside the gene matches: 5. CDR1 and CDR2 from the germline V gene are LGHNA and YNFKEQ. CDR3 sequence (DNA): TGTGCCAGCAGCCAACCAGGGACAGGGCATGGGGCCAACGTCCTGACTTTC. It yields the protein CASSQPGTGHGANVLTF.

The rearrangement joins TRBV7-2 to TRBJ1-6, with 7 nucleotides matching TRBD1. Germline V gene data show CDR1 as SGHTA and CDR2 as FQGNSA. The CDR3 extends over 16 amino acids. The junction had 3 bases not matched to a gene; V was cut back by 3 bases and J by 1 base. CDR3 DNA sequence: TGTGCCAGCAGCTTTCTGACAGGGTCCTATAATTCACCCCTCCACTTT. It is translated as CASSFLTGSYNSPLHF.

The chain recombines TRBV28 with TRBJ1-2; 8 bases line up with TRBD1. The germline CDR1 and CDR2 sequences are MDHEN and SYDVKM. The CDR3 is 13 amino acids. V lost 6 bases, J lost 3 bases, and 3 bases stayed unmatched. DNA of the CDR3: TGTGCCAGCAGGGAGGGACAGGACTATGGCTACACCTTC. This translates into CASREGQDYGYTF.

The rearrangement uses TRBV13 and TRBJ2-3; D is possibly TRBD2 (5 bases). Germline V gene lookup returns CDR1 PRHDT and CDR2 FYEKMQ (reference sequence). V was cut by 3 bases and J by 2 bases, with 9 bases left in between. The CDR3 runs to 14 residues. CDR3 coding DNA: TGTGCCAGCAGCTTTGGGAGACCCACAGATACGCAGTATTTT. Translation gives CASSFGRPTDTQYF.

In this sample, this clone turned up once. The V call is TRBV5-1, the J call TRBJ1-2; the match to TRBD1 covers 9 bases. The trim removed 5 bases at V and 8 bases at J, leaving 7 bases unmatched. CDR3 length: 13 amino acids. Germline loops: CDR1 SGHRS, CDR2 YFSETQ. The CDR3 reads CASSPGTGTGYTF. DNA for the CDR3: TGCGCCAGCAGTCCCGGGACAGGGACCGGCTACACCTTC.

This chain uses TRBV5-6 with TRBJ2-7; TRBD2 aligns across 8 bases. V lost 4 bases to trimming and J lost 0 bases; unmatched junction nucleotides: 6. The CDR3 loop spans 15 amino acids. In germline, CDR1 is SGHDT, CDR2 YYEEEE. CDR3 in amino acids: CASSPGGGSSYEQYF. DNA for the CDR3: TGTGCCAGCAGCCCCGGGGGGGGGAGCTCCTACGAGCAGTACTTC.